The 27 T cell receptor beta chains given below trace back to one sample, sequenced in a study of PD-1 blockade in classical Hodgkin lymphoma. TCRdb's table, derived via immunoSEQ multiplex PCR, lists solely in-frame clones and lacks some. This table holds tens of thousands of clones, nearly 90% found once. Time point of the sample: cycle 4 day 1 (C4D1), after 5 to 7 weeks of nivolumab. Relapses following autologous stem cell transplantation were seen in all patients, with brentuximab vedotin exposure varying. The sample was peripheral blood mononuclear cells (PBMCs), taken before the fourth cycle of nivolumab. Source of these receptors: a human donor with classical Hodgkin lymphoma.

This clone was observed a single time. The chain links TRBV29-1 to TRBJ2-5; 7 bases are a match to TRBD1. Germline CDR1 and CDR2: SQVTM and ANQGSEA. V lost 8 bases, J lost 3 bases, and 15 bases stayed unmatched. This CDR3 is 15 amino acids long. CDR3: CSSVHQGQVEETQYF. In nucleotides, the CDR3 is TGCAGCTCCGTACACCAAGGACAGGTAGAAGAGACCCAGTACTTC.

This chain uses TRBV7-9 with TRBJ1-1; unclear D gene. The CDR3 has 14 residues. Germline loops: CDR1 SEHNR, CDR2 FQNEAQ (reference sequence). V gave up 0 bases and J gave up 0 bases, with 5 bases separating them. CDR3 region: CASSLAALNTEAFF. CDR3 sequence (DNA): TGTGCCAGCAGCTTAGCCGCCTTGAACACTGAAGCTTTCTTT.

The genes are TRBV7-9 and TRBJ2-7, with D perhaps TRBD2 (5 bases). V gave up 4 bases and J gave up 6 bases, with 22 bases separating them. The germline V gene has CDR1 SEHNR and CDR2 FQNEAQ (reference sequence). The CDR3 is 16 amino acids. CDR3 protein: CASSSTSALGRGEQYF. The CDR3 DNA follows: TGTGCCAGCAGCTCCACAAGTGCGCTAGGGAGAGGCGAGCAGTACTTC.

The rearrangement joins TRBV7-2 to TRBJ2-5; perhaps TRBD2 as D (6 bases). Trimming took off 5 bases at V and 8 bases at J, with 21 bases between the two ends. CDR3 length: 15 amino acids. Germline V gene sequence: CDR1 SGHTA, CDR2 FQGNSA. In DNA form, the CDR3 reads TGTGCCAGCAGCATAGGAGGAACGGGGGTGGGAACCCAGTACTTC. This translates into CASSIGGTGVGTQYF.

This clone came up a few times. V usage is TRBV10-2 and J usage is TRBJ2-7, with a weak D call TRBD1 (6 bases). This CDR3 is 16 amino acids long. Germline V gene sequence: CDR1 WSHSY, CDR2 SAAADI. Trimming took off 5 bases at V and 6 bases at J, with 23 bases between the two ends. The CDR3 bases are TGCGCCAGCAGTAAACGGTCGGACAGCAGCTCAGTCGAGCAGTACTTC. Its protein is CASSKRSDSSSVEQYF.

This clone was found once. The gene calls are TRBV4-2 and TRBJ2-1; D is unresolved. V was clipped by 4 bases and J by 8 bases, with 12 bases between them. Per germline, CDR1 LGHNA and CDR2 YNFKEQ. This CDR3 comprises 13 residues. The chain's CDR3 is CASSLRTLDEQFF. DNA for the CDR3: TGTGCCAGCAGCCTCAGGACCCTCGATGAGCAGTTCTTC.

This clone was detected a few times. The chain carries TRBV5-1 and TRBJ2-3, with TRBD2 matching 9 bases. J was trimmed by 3 bases and V by 0 bases; bases with no gene match: 2. Germline lookup yields CDR1 SGHRS and CDR2 YFSETQ. The CDR3 has 15 amino acids. The CDR3 is CASSLELAGTDTQYF. In DNA, the CDR3 is TGCGCCAGCAGCTTGGAGCTAGCGGGGACAGATACGCAGTATTTT. Together with reference TRBV5-1 and TRBJ2-3, the CDR3 gives the full variable domain: KAGVTQTPRYLIKTRGQQVTLSCSPISGHRSVSWYQQTPGQGLQFLFEYFSETQRNKGNFPGRFSGRQFSNSRSEMNVSTLELGDSALYLCASSLELAGTDTQYFGPGTRLTVL.

The rearrangement joins TRBV6-6 to TRBJ2-2; D gene ambiguous. The germline V gene has CDR1 MNHNY and CDR2 SVGAGI (reference sequence). This CDR3 comprises 11 residues. Trimming shortened V by 5 bases and J by 6 bases, and 4 bases separated the two germline ends. CDR3 bases: TGTGCCAGCAGTCTAGCCGGGGAGCTGTTTTTT. Translating it yields CASSLAGELFF.

The chain employs TRBV19 and TRBJ1-1; D may be TRBD1 (6 bases). The germline V gene has CDR1 LNHDA and CDR2 SQIVND (reference sequence). This CDR3 has 14 residues. The V gene lost 3 bases and the J gene lost 1 base, with 9 bases spanning the gap. The CDR3 sequence is CASSIVRGNTEAFF. Written as DNA, the CDR3 is TGTGCCAGTAGTATTGTCAGGGGGAACACTGAAGCTTTCTTT. The full variable domain, its missing parts supplied by reference TRBV19 and TRBJ1-1, is DGGITQSPKYLFRKEGQNVTLSCEQNLNHDAMYWYRQDPGQGLRLIYYSQIVNDFQKGDIAEGYSVSREKKESFPLTVTSAQKNPTAFYLCASSIVRGNTEAFFGQGTRLTVV.

The chain combines TRBV5-1 with TRBJ2-3, with a tentative D call TRBD2 (6 bases). Trimming stripped 4 bases from V and 1 base from J, with 10 bases between. CDR1 is SGHRS and CDR2 is YFSETQ in the germline V gene. The CDR3 totals 14 residues. This CDR3 reads CASSVTGGTDTQYF. The CDR3 coding sequence is TGCGCCAGCAGCGTAACGGGGGGCACAGATACGCAGTATTTT.

The J gene is TRBJ2-4, the V gene TRBV5-6, with D possibly being TRBD2 (6 bases). V was cut by 3 bases and J by 2 bases, with 12 bases left in between. Per germline, CDR1 SGHDT and CDR2 YYEEEE. The CDR3 runs 15 residues. CDR3 sequence: CASSSRGLPKNIQYF. In DNA form, the CDR3 reads TGTGCCAGCAGCTCGCGGGGCCTACCCAAAAACATTCAGTACTTC.

This chain links TRBV5-1 with TRBJ2-3; 8 bases align to TRBD1. The germline V gene encodes CDR1 SGHRS and CDR2 YFSETQ. After removal of 0 bases from V and 0 bases from J, the junction contained 3 bases not matched to a gene. The length of the CDR3 is 16 residues. The CDR3 nucleotides read TGCGCCAGCAGCTTGGCAGGGGGCGCTAGCACAGATACGCAGTATTTT. This encodes CASSLAGGASTDTQYF.

This chain joins TRBV5-1 and TRBJ1-1, with 9 bases fitting TRBD1. V gave up 3 bases and J gave up 5 bases; unmatched junction bases: 5. The CDR3 consists of 14 residues. Germline loops: CDR1 SGHRS, CDR2 YFSETQ. The CDR3 nucleotides are TGCGCCAGCAGCTCACAGGGGGCTGGGACTGAAGCTTTCTTT. This sequence encodes CASSSQGAGTEAFF.

In its sample, this clone ranks as medium-sized. The chain links TRBV28 to TRBJ1-6; D not resolved. CDR3 size: 17 residues. Germline assignment: CDR1 MDHEN and CDR2 SYDVKM. Trimming removed 8 bases from V and 4 bases from J, with 21 bases in between. The CDR3 DNA sequence: TGTGCCAGCCGCCCCCCGGGCCTCGGGCCTTATAATTCACCCCTCCACTTT. Amino acid sequence: CASRPPGLGPYNSPLHF.

V is TRBV7-8 and J is TRBJ1-2; no definite D call. Trimming left V 3 bases short and J 0 bases short, with 5 bases between. Germline V gives CDR1 SGHVS, CDR2 FQNEAQ. The CDR3 extends over 13 amino acids. CDR3 residues: CASSLVPNYGYTF. The CDR3 DNA follows: TGTGCCAGCAGCTTGGTTCCTAACTATGGCTACACCTTC.

The chain links TRBV5-1 to TRBJ2-3; TRBD2 might be the D (6 bases). Germline V gene sequence: CDR1 SGHRS, CDR2 YFSETQ. V was clipped by 0 bases and J by 1 base, with 12 bases between them. This CDR3 is built from 16 residues. DNA of the CDR3: TGCGCCAGCAGCTTGGTTTGGGGGGATGGCACAGATACGCAGTATTTT. Translated: CASSLVWGDGTDTQYF.

This clone was recorded only once. The chain employs TRBV7-9 and TRBJ2-7; TRBD1 or TRBD2 may be the D gene (6 bases each). Per the germline V gene, CDR1 is SEHNR and CDR2 is FQNEAQ (reference sequence). The CDR3 has 14 amino acids. The V and J ends lost 4 bases and 2 bases respectively, with 12 bases between them. The CDR3 sequence: CASSSVRGPYEQYF. CDR3 coding DNA: TGTGCCAGCAGCTCCGTCCGGGGGCCCTACGAGCAGTACTTC. The whole variable domain, filled in from reference TRBV7-9 and TRBJ2-7, reads DTGVSQNPRHKITKRGQNVTFRCDPISEHNRLYWYRQTLGQGPEFLTYFQNEAQLEKSRLLSDRFSAERPKGSFSTLEIQRTEQGDSAMYLCASSSVRGPYEQYFGPGTRLTVT.

The chain has TRBV6-6 and TRBJ1-6; maybe TRBD1 (5 bases). Trimming cost V 5 bases and J 7 bases, with 12 bases left between them. This CDR3 comprises 14 residues. CDR1 and CDR2 from the germline V gene are MNHNY and SVGAGI (reference sequence). In nucleotides, the CDR3 is TGTGCCAGCAGTGGGGCAGCCGAAAATTCACCCCTCCACTTT. Amino acids: CASSGAAENSPLHF.

The sample holds a few counts of this clone. The chain carries TRBV6-4 and TRBJ2-3; 11 bases line up with TRBD2. Germline V CDR1 and CDR2: MRHNA, SNTAGT. The CDR3 is made up of 15 amino acids. Trimming removed 3 bases from V and 2 bases from J; junction bases left unmatched: 1. The chain's CDR3 is CASSETSGATDTQYF. DNA of the CDR3: TGTGCCAGCAGTGAGACTAGCGGGGCCACAGATACGCAGTATTTT.

The table lists this clone with a count of one. J is TRBJ1-5 and V is TRBV19, with D uncertain. The CDR3 covers 14 residues. Germline CDR1 and CDR2: LNHDA and SQIVND (reference sequence). Trimming took off 4 bases at V and 3 bases at J, with 10 bases between the two ends. CDR3: CASSTNNPNQPQHF. The CDR3 DNA sequence: TGTGCCAGTAGTACGAACAACCCCAATCAGCCCCAGCATTTT.

V usage is TRBV11-2 and J usage is TRBJ2-7, with 9 bases that match TRBD1. This CDR3 spans 16 amino acids. V shed 1 base and J 4 bases; nucleotides not matched to a gene: 8. CDR1 and CDR2 from the germline V gene are SGHAT and FQNNGV. The CDR3 sequence is CASSLAGPGQGYEQYF. CDR3 DNA sequence: TGTGCCAGCAGCTTAGCCGGACCGGGACAGGGTTACGAGCAGTACTTC.

The chain couples TRBV5-1 to TRBJ2-2; 8 positions agree with TRBD1. V dropped 2 bases and J dropped 2; count of bases not matched to a gene: 2. Germline V gives CDR1 SGHRS, CDR2 YFSETQ. The CDR3 sequence is 15 residues long. The CDR3 spells CASSFGQGNTGELFF. The CDR3 DNA reads as TGCGCCAGCAGCTTTGGACAGGGTAACACCGGGGAGCTGTTTTTT.

In this sample, this clone turned up once. The chain couples TRBV6-5 to TRBJ1-4, with TRBD1 matching 9 bases. Germline CDR1 is MNHEY and CDR2 is SVGAGI. This CDR3 has 15 amino acids. Losses at the gene ends were 6 bases for V and 8 bases for J; bases not matched to a gene: 10. The CDR3 region is CASSPGDRDSEKLFF. The CDR3 DNA follows: TGTGCCAGCAGCCCGGGGGACAGGGACAGCGAAAAACTGTTTTTT.

This chain links TRBV11-3 with TRBJ2-5; D ambiguous. The CDR3 spans 13 residues. CDR1 and CDR2 from the germline V gene are SGHNT and YENEEA. V was pared by 0 bases and J by 5 bases, with 7 bases between. CDR3: CASSLDHSETQYF. The CDR3, as DNA: TGTGCCAGCAGCTTAGATCATTCGGAGACCCAGTACTTC.

The rearrangement uses TRBV5-1 and TRBJ2-6; 9 bases line up with TRBD2. With V trimmed by 0 bases and J by 0 bases, 7 bases remained unmatched. CDR3 length: 19 amino acids. CDR1 and CDR2 (germline): SGHRS, YFSETQ. CDR3 residues: CASSLVLLAGTSGANVLTF. The CDR3 coding sequence is TGCGCCAGCAGCTTGGTATTGCTAGCGGGGACCTCTGGGGCCAACGTCCTGACTTTC.

The V call is TRBV19, the J call TRBJ2-7; D could derive from TRBD1 or TRBD2 (6 bases each). CDR1 LNHDA and CDR2 SQIVND come from the germline V gene (reference sequence). Trimming took 5 bases from V and 2 from J, leaving 13 bases between them. The CDR3 contains 14 residues. The CDR3 protein is CASSFGGAPYEQYF. CDR3 DNA: TGTGCCAGTAGTTTCGGGGGCGCACCCTACGAGCAGTACTTC. Variable domain in full (rest from reference TRBV19 and TRBJ2-7): DGGITQSPKYLFRKEGQNVTLSCEQNLNHDAMYWYRQDPGQGLRLIYYSQIVNDFQKGDIAEGYSVSREKKESFPLTVTSAQKNPTAFYLCASSFGGAPYEQYFGPGTRLTVT.

CDR3 loop: CASSGSGRGAGETQYF. In DNA, the CDR3 is TGCGCCAGCAGCGGGTCCGGTCGAGGGGCAGGAGAGACCCAGTACTTC. The chain employs TRBV5-1 and TRBJ2-5; D is perhaps TRBD1 or TRBD2 (5 bases each). V dropped 4 bases and J dropped 4 bases, with 20 bases sitting between them. CDR3 length: 16 residues. Germline V gene lookup returns CDR1 SGHRS and CDR2 YFSETQ.